Only one count was recorded for the clone carrying this T cell receptor (beta chain). The sample comes from a study of blood T cell repertoires in COVID-19. Study context: The United States, Italy and Spain provided the acute and convalescent COVID-19 samples. Nucleic acid was either cDNA or gDNA, and it came from T cells, B-cell-depleted T cells, or PBMCs.

V lost 3 bases to trimming and J lost 3 bases; unmatched junction nucleotides: 1. The CDR3 has 13 residues. Germline values: CDR1 SGHNT, CDR2 YYREEE (reference sequence). Per the original methods: How many nucleated cells were present was estimated from reference gene primer amplification. TCRdb's table, derived via immunoSEQ multiplex PCR, lists solely in-frame clones and lacks some. The V and J calls and the clone size are those of that table, but D and trimming were determined from the DNA. The sample has 97,000 or so clones, 70% to 85% seen once. The specimen was peripheral blood. The rearrangement links TRBV5-4 to TRBJ2-5; 8 bases match TRBD1. This TCR was sampled from a man between 65 and 85 years old with acute or convalescent COVID-19. CDR3 protein: CASSYRGEETQYF. In DNA form, the CDR3 reads TGTGCCAGCAGCTACAGGGGGGAAGAGACCCAGTACTTC.